These 5 T cell receptor beta chains originate from one sample sequenced in a study of blood T cell repertoires in COVID-19. Assay used: immunoSEQ multiplex PCR; TCRdb lists only in-frame clones, some missing. The table lists some 130,000 clones, around 80% of them singletons, with around 1.9% in the top ten. The source material was peripheral blood. All receptors derive from a man aged 65 to 79 with acute or convalescent COVID-19.

V usage is TRBV2 and J usage is TRBJ1-1; a possible D gene is TRBD1 (5 bases). The CDR3 runs 13 residues. The germline gives CDR1 SNHLY, CDR2 FYNNEI. The V gene lost 4 bases and the J gene lost 3 bases, with 9 bases spanning the gap. CDR3 DNA: TGTGCCAGCAGTGTTAGGGGCGACACTGAAGCTTTCTTT. This encodes CASSVRGDTEAFF.

This chain joins TRBV10-3 and TRBJ2-2, with TRBD2 identical over 8 bases. Germline trimming cut 3 bases from V and 1 base from J; bases unmatched to any gene: 1. Per germline, CDR1 ENHRY and CDR2 SYGVKD. This CDR3 is 15 amino acids long. CDR3 in amino acids: CAISDGTRNTGELFF. As DNA, the CDR3 is TGTGCCATCAGTGATGGGACTAGGAACACCGGGGAGCTGTTTTTT.

V usage is TRBV3-1 (or the pseudogene TRBV3-2) and J usage is TRBJ2-5, with D unclear. The germline CDR1 and CDR2 sequences are LGHDT and YNNKEL (reference sequence). V was pared by 0 bases and J by 4 bases, with 12 bases between. The CDR3 sequence is 15 residues long. In DNA, the CDR3 is TGTGCCAGCAGCCAAGATCCGAGTAAAACAGAGACCCAGTACTTC. Translated, it gives CASSQDPSKTETQYF.

This clone has a count of ten or more. V and J are TRBV11-2 and TRBJ1-2; 8 nucleotides match TRBD1. Germline CDR1 SGHAT, CDR2 FQNNGV. V was pared by 0 bases and J by 8 bases, with 11 bases of the junction left unmatched. The CDR3 spans 16 residues. CDR3 loop: CASSLDRSTGEGGYTF. Here the CDR3 DNA reads TGTGCCAGCAGCTTAGATAGGTCGACAGGGGAAGGCGGCTACACCTTC.

The J gene is TRBJ1-2, the V gene TRBV28, with 7 bases that match TRBD1. CDR1 is MDHEN and CDR2 is SYDVKM in the germline V gene. This CDR3 comprises 15 residues. Unmatched junction bases numbered 10, after V lost 2 bases and J lost 7 bases. The CDR3 DNA reads as TGTGCCAGCAGTTTAACTGGGACAGCAAGGGGTGGCTACACCTTC. Its translation: CASSLTGTARGGYTF.